This record looks at one T cell receptor (beta chain) sequence and its context. This sample is drawn from a study of Graves' ophthalmopathy and Graves' hyperthyroidism. V dropped 5 bases and J dropped 8 bases, with 15 bases sitting between them. The CDR3 spans 13 residues. Looked up from germline, CDR1 is SNHLY and CDR2 is FYNNEI. Calling hyperthyroidism stable required that no ophthalmopathy show up within 18 months of follow-up. Amplification of the TCR beta CDR3 regions used RNA transcripts (as template). Scientists carried out first-round RT-PCR using HTBI primers and then a second-round multiplex PCR. TCRdb fed the multiplex PCR reads into MiXCR, producing one record per CDR3 protein. The table lists hundreds of thousands of distinct CDR3 sequences, around 21% of them singletons.

The sequenced sample was peripheral blood. The chain carries TRBV2 and TRBJ1-2; tentatively, D is TRBD1 (6 bases). The sequence derives from a woman aged 18-29 years with stable Graves' hyperthyroidism. DNA for the CDR3: TGTGCCAGCAGTTGGGCAGGGGAAGGGGGCTACACCTTC. Translated: CASSWAGEGGYTF.